Listed here is a single T cell receptor beta chain. This clonotype was counted at least ten times. This receptor's antigen is unknown. Base qualities are missing; no much larger clone stands one base away. CDR1 and CDR2 are drawn from the germline V gene (reference sequence): SEHNR, FQNEAQ. The CDR3 goes from the cysteine to the phenylalanine over 13 residues. The retained sequence is limited to the CDR3, 39 bases, with the frame set at the first base. The junction shows trimming of 4 bases on V and 3 bases on J, plus 7 bases between the germline ends. Libraries were made using 5' RACE. TCRdb lists the instrument as NextSeq 500. In the TCR library protocol, a unique molecular identifier was attached to each TCR cDNA molecule so that PCR and sequencing errors could be corrected. In the authors' own workflow: Decombinator tools were used for TCR identification, UMI-based error correction and CDR3 extraction. TCRs above a frequency of 2 per 1,000, corresponding to the top 1% of the tumor frequency distribution, were defined as expanded. Expanded tumor TCRs statistically deemed absent (corrected P<0.05) from at least one tumor region were classed as regional, and all other expanded tumor TCRs were classed as ubiquitous. Renyi diversity was calculated using the R vegan package after each repertoire was subsampled 100 times to 5,000 TCRs. CDR3 similarity networks were built from amino acid triplet string-kernel similarity, connecting CDR3s with pairwise similarity above 0.82. TCRdb trimmed the raw reads at Q25, called clones with MiXCR and kept productive beta chains. Identical CDR3 protein sequences are pooled into one entry, listed with their most common genes and DNA. TCRdb assigned the V and J calls; the authors' analysis was not used. The sample table holds 4,000 to 5,000 distinct CDR3 sequences, of which 6% to 7% were seen once. The ten largest clones represent roughly 21% of the sample.

The time point label for this specimen denotes: sample taken at primary tumor resection. Donors were some 78 patients with early-stage, untreated non-small cell lung cancer from the lung TRACERx cohort. Without any cell sorting, TCR sequencing was performed on whole RNA extracted either from tumor and nontumor lung tissue or from cryopreserved PBMC samples. Patients were selected for TCR sequencing only if sufficient RNA was available from at least two tumor regions. Tumor and adjacent nontumor lung specimens were reviewed by a lung pathologist before selection. The source of the sample is a study of spatial heterogeneity in lung cancer (dated 2019 in TCRdb). The study in broad terms: Beta-chain transcripts were consistently detected in greater numbers than alpha-chain transcripts, which likely reflects a higher abundance of beta-chain transcripts. Both alpha and beta chains were TCR-sequenced in samples taken at surgery, namely 220 tumor regions, 62 to 70 matched nontumor lung samples and 55 to 60 PBMC samples. TCR alpha and beta repertoires were quantitatively compared across multiple tumor regions, matched nontumor lung and blood in non-small cell lung cancer. In the raw uncorrected reads, each unique combination of TCR and UMI appeared on average more than ten times. The study linked features of the TCR repertoire to counts of nonsynonymous mutations, which were determined by whole-exome sequencing of tumor tissue. TCR transcript counts in tumor regions correlated strongly with a T cell transcriptional module score from matched bulk RNA-seq. General conclusions and limits of the study: Counts of ubiquitous and regional expanded TCRs correlated with counts of ubiquitous and regional nonsynonymous mutations, respectively. Additional single-cell paired TCR alpha and beta sequencing was considered necessary to confirm, at a functional level, the hypothesis that regional TCRs recognize regional mutations. TCR-seq coverage of tumor T cells was estimated to be only approximately 7% for alpha chains and about 13% for beta chains. A correlation was observed between the number of expanded intratumoral alpha and beta TCRs and the tumor nonsynonymous mutation count.

The chain is made from TRBV7-9 and TRBJ2-1; a tentative D call is TRBD2 (5 bases match). The clonotype was recovered from a male donor with early-stage non-small cell lung cancer. The input for sequencing was lung tumor tissue, taken at surgery. The DNA sequence follows: TGTGCCAGCAGCTCCGGGGACTACAATGAGCAGTTCTTC. This translates into CASSSGDYNEQFF.